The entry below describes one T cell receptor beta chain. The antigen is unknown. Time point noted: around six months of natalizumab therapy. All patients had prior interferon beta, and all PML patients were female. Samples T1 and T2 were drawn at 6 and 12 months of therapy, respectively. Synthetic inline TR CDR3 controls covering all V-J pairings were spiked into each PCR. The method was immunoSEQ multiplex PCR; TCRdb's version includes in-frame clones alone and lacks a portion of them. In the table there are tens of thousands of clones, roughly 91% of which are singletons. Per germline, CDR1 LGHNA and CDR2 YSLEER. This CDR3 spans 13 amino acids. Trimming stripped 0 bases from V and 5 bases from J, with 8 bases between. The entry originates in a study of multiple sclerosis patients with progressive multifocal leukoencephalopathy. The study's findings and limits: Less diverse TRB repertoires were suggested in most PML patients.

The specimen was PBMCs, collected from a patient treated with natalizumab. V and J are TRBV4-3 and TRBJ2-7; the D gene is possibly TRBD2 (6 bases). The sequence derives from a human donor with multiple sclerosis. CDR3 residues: CASSQDRRDEQYF. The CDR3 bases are TGCGCCAGCAGCCAAGATAGGAGGGACGAGCAGTACTTC.